The 23 T cell receptor beta chains reported below all come from one sample, sequenced in a study of blood T cells in healthy people across ages. Through a sample-barcoded 5' primer and a J-beta primer mix, a second PCR was run for roughly 6 to 11 cycles. TCRdb fed the 5' RACE reads into MiXCR, producing one record per CDR3 protein. Of approximately 800,000 distinct CDR3 sequences listed, 62% are singletons. Specimen: blood. These receptors were collected from a man aged 25 to 40 in good health.

The rearrangement links TRBV30 to TRBJ2-3; 7 bases map to TRBD1. Germline CDR1 is GTSNPN and CDR2 is SVGIG (reference sequence). The CDR3 spans 14 residues. Losses at the gene ends were 2 bases for V and 0 bases for J; bases not matched to a gene: 2. The CDR3 sequence is CAWSTGASTDTQYF. The CDR3 coding sequence is TGTGCCTGGAGTACAGGGGCTAGCACAGATACGCAGTATTTT.

The chain recombines TRBV19 with TRBJ2-1, with D uncertain. V lost 3 bases and J 4 bases, leaving 7 bases between the germline ends. The CDR3 consists of 13 residues. Germline CDR1 reads LNHDA; CDR2 reads SQIVND (reference sequence). CDR3: CASSISQYNEQFF. CDR3 DNA sequence: TGTGCCAGTAGTATTAGTCAGTACAATGAGCAGTTCTTC. Based on the CDR3 plus reference TRBV19 and TRBJ2-1, the full variable domain is DGGITQSPKYLFRKEGQNVTLSCEQNLNHDAMYWYRQDPGQGLRLIYYSQIVNDFQKGDIAEGYSVSREKKESFPLTVTSAQKNPTAFYLCASSISQYNEQFFGPGTRLTVL.

The rearrangement uses TRBV27 and TRBJ2-1; 7 bases align to TRBD1. In germline, CDR1 is MNHEY, CDR2 SMNVEV (reference sequence). The trim removed 6 bases at V and 6 bases at J, leaving 14 bases unmatched. The CDR3 is 16 residues long. The CDR3 nucleotides read TGTGCCAGCAGCCTCCTCCTGACAGGGATGGGCAATGAGCAGTTCTTC. As protein: CASSLLLTGMGNEQFF.

The V call is TRBV2, the J call TRBJ1-2; 8 bases line up with TRBD1. CDR1 SNHLY and CDR2 FYNNEI come from the germline V gene. V trimming: 10 bases; J trimming: 7 bases; junction bases outside the gene matches: 20. The CDR3 is made up of 16 amino acids. CDR3 nucleotides: TGTGCCACTAGCCCGTACCGACAGGGGTCGCCTTTTGGCTACACCTTC. Its translation: CATSPYRQGSPFGYTF. The full variable domain, in which reference TRBV2 and TRBJ1-2 provide the parts outside the CDR3, is EPEVTQTPSHQVTQMGQEVILRCVPISNHLYFYWYRQILGQKVEFLVSFYNNEISEKSEIFDDQFSVERPDGSNFTLKIRSTKLEDSAMYFCATSPYRQGSPFGYTFGSGTRLTVV.

The rearrangement joins TRBV7-2 to TRBJ2-7, with a tentative D call TRBD2 (6 bases). V was pared by 5 bases and J by 5 bases, with 7 bases between. Germline-derived CDR1 and CDR2 are SGHTA and FQGNSA. The CDR3 totals 11 residues. This chain's CDR3 is CASSTGDEQYF. Here the CDR3 DNA reads TGTGCCAGCAGCACGGGGGACGAGCAGTACTTC.

This clonotype was seen only a few times. The V gene is TRBV20-1, the J gene TRBJ2-1; D might be TRBD1 (5 bases). The germline V and J ends were trimmed by 7 bases and 4 bases, with 20 bases remaining between them. The CDR3 has 15 residues. Per germline, CDR1 DFQATT and CDR2 SNEGSKA (reference sequence). The CDR3 DNA sequence: TGCAGTGTTCCAGGGCAGGGTTCCCATTACAATGAGCAGTTCTTC. Translation gives CSVPGQGSHYNEQFF.

This chain connects TRBV9 to TRBJ2-1, with D possibly being TRBD1 or TRBD2 (5 bases each). V was trimmed by 1 base and J by 9 bases, leaving 20 bases between them. The CDR3 loop spans 16 amino acids. Germline V gene sequence: CDR1 SGDLS, CDR2 YYNGEE. This chain's CDR3 is CASSVSTAGGRGEQFF. CDR3 sequence (DNA): TGTGCCAGCAGCGTATCGACCGCCGGAGGTAGGGGTGAGCAGTTCTTC.

The V call is TRBV3-1, the J call TRBJ2-3, with 10 bases that match TRBD2. Trimming took 1 base from V and 6 from J; bases not matched to a gene: 4. Germline-derived CDR1 and CDR2 are LGHDT and YNNKEL (reference sequence). This CDR3 is built from 15 residues. The CDR3 loop reads CASSQAAGGLDTQYF. The CDR3 DNA reads as TGTGCCAGCAGCCAAGCAGCGGGGGGGTTGGATACGCAGTATTTT.

The chain recombines TRBV7-2 with TRBJ2-7; 9 bases are shared with TRBD1. Looked up from germline, CDR1 is SGHTA and CDR2 is FQGNSA. V shed 3 bases and J 2 bases; nucleotides not matched to a gene: 11. The CDR3 runs 17 residues. The CDR3 loop reads CASSFSTGTGPPYEQYF. The CDR3 nucleotides are TGTGCCAGCAGCTTCTCAACCGGGACAGGGCCCCCCTACGAGCAGTACTTC.

This chain connects TRBV7-9 to TRBJ1-2, with D uncertain. This CDR3 spans 11 amino acids. Deletions cut 5 bases from V and 7 bases from J, with 8 bases between. CDR1 and CDR2 (germline): SEHNR, FQNEAQ (reference sequence). The CDR3 spells CASSLSVGYTF. The CDR3, as DNA: TGTGCCAGCAGCCTATCGGTTGGCTACACCTTC.

Points on this clonotype: At one of its ends the junction is not consistent with the germline gene, which may arise from a read error. This chain uses TRBV2 with TRBJ1-4; 7 bases line up with TRBD1. The germline gives CDR1 SNHLY, CDR2 FYNNEI. CDR3 size: 15 residues. The CDR3 DNA reads TGTACCAGCAGTACCGACAGGGCTGGTAATGAAAAACTGTTTTTT. Its protein is CTSSTDRAGNEKLFF.

This clonotype was seen a few times. The gene calls are TRBV9 and TRBJ2-1, with 16 bases aligning to TRBD2. Trimming at V came to 2 bases and at J to 8 bases, leaving 7 bases not matched to a gene. The V gene's germline CDR1 is SGDLS and CDR2 YYNGEE. This CDR3 has 17 residues. The CDR3 region is CASSVTGTSGGADEQFF. In nucleotides, the CDR3 is TGTGCCAGCAGCGTGACCGGGACTAGCGGGGGGGCGGATGAGCAGTTCTTC. Complete variable domain (other parts from reference TRBV9 and TRBJ2-1): DSGVTQTPKHLITATGQRVTLRCSPRSGDLSVYWYQQSLDQGLQFLIQYYNGEERAKGNILERFSAQQFPDLHSELNLSSLELGDSALYFCASSVTGTSGGADEQFFGPGTRLTVL.

This clonotype has a count of ten or more. CDR3 loop: CASSLVYGQGAFF. The DNA of the CDR3 is TGTGCCAGCAGCTTAGTATACGGACAGGGGGCTTTCTTT. The chain employs TRBV7-2 and TRBJ1-1; 9 bases are shared with TRBD1. The CDR3 sequence is 13 residues long. Trimming at V came to 1 base and at J to 11 bases, leaving 5 bases not matched to a gene. Germline CDR1 is SGHTA and CDR2 is FQGNSA.

This chain links TRBV4-2 with TRBJ2-7; possible D gene TRBD2, 6 bases. Trimming removed 1 base from V and 0 bases from J, with 10 bases in between. The CDR3 loop spans 15 amino acids. CDR1 is LGHNA, CDR2 YNFKEQ, per germline. CDR3 amino acids: CASSQGPGDSYEQYF. The CDR3 DNA reads TGTGCCAGCAGCCAAGGGCCGGGGGACTCCTACGAGCAGTACTTC.

This clonotype was recorded a few times. The gene calls are TRBV18 and TRBJ1-5, with 10 nucleotides matching TRBD1. This CDR3 has 15 residues. Germline V gene lookup returns CDR1 KGHSH and CDR2 LQKENI. J lost 6 bases, V lost 6 bases, and 8 bases had no gene match. CDR3 bases: TGTGCCAGCTCGCCTGGGACAGGGGAGGCTCAGCCCCAGCATTTT. Its translation: CASSPGTGEAQPQHF.

J is TRBJ2-2 and V is TRBV7-9; 9 nucleotides match TRBD1. V shed 6 bases, J shed 4 bases, and the junction held 6 bases outside the gene matches. The CDR3 covers 15 residues. Germline V lookup: CDR1 SEHNR, CDR2 FQNEAQ (reference sequence). The DNA of the CDR3 is TGTGCCAGCAGTCTTGGACAGGGGCTCACCGGGGAGCTGTTTTTT. Translated: CASSLGQGLTGELFF.

The V and J genes are TRBV28 and TRBJ2-4, with TRBD2 matching over 8 bases. J gave up 8 bases and V 6 bases, and 6 bases lay outside the gene matches. CDR3 length equals 13 residues. CDR1 MDHEN and CDR2 SYDVKM come from the germline V gene. The CDR3 loop is CASSQDGRDIQYF. CDR3 nucleotide sequence: TGTGCCAGCAGCCAGGACGGGAGGGACATTCAGTACTTC.

This clonotype has more than one count but fewer than ten. V is TRBV6-6 and J is TRBJ2-3; D unclear. The CDR3 runs 17 residues. Germline lookup yields CDR1 MNHNY and CDR2 SVGAGI (reference sequence). V lost 1 base and J lost 4, with 18 bases in between. As DNA, the CDR3 is TGTGCCAGCAGTTACTTTCCTCGACGCTACACCCCAGATACGCAGTATTTT. Protein sequence: CASSYFPRRYTPDTQYF.

The DNA for the CDR3 is TGCAGTGCTAGTGAAAAGAACACTGAAGCTTTCTTT. Translated: CSASEKNTEAFF. This sequence joins TRBV20-1 and TRBJ1-1; D not certain. V was clipped by 3 bases and J by 1 base, with 6 bases between them. CDR3 length: 12 residues. Germline V lookup: CDR1 DFQATT, CDR2 SNEGSKA (reference sequence).

V usage is TRBV28 and J usage is TRBJ2-7; tentatively, D is TRBD1 (6 bases). The germline CDR1 and CDR2 sequences are MDHEN and SYDVKM. V lost 2 bases to trimming and J lost 2 bases, with 13 bases between them. This CDR3 spans 15 amino acids. The CDR3 sequence is CASSLVRGIAYEQYF. In DNA form, the CDR3 reads TGTGCCAGCAGTTTAGTCAGGGGTATAGCCTACGAGCAGTACTTC.

This chain connects TRBV12-3 or TRBV12-4 to TRBJ1-2; TRBD1 agrees at 8 bases. This CDR3 spans 13 amino acids. The V and J ends lost 7 bases and 1 base, in that order; junction bases with no gene match: 2. CDR3 nucleotides: TGTGCCAGCACCGGACAGGGTAACTATGGCTACACCTTC. Amino acids: CASTGQGNYGYTF.

This clonotype was seen once. V and J are TRBV6-2 or TRBV6-3 and TRBJ2-7; 12 bases agree with TRBD1. The CDR3 has 15 amino acids. Trimming at V came to 6 bases and at J to 4 bases, leaving 7 bases not matched to a gene. In germline, CDR1 is MNHEY, CDR2 SVGEGT. CDR3 coding DNA: TGTGCCAGCAGATTCCGGGACAGGGGGCAGTACGAGCAGTACTTC. The encoded protein is CASRFRDRGQYEQYF.

This chain's CDR3 is CSATSTGAKWEQYF. The CDR3 DNA is TGCAGTGCTACTTCCACCGGGGCAAAGTGGGAGCAGTACTTC. The genes are TRBV20-1 and TRBJ2-5, with D perhaps being TRBD1 or TRBD2 (5 bases each). The germline V gene encodes CDR1 DFQATT and CDR2 SNEGSKA (reference sequence). The CDR3 has 14 residues. Between the trimmed V and J ends, which lost 4 bases and 11 bases, there was a span of 23 bases.